By proportion, the clone carrying this T cell receptor beta chain is medium-sized (0.01 to 0.1%). Its antigen is still unknown. The sample belongs to a study of tumor-infiltrating lymphocytes in primary liver carcinoma. The wider study: Roughly 3.65 to 7.5 million productive TCRbeta reads were obtained per sample, with similar numbers across tissue types.

Germline V gives CDR1 SGHAT, CDR2 FQNNGV. The CDR3 length is 18 residues. The trim removed 5 bases at V and 1 base at J, leaving 10 bases unmatched. Study outcomes and limitations: Researchers found tumor-adjacent and tumor-blood pairs overlapped less than tumor region pairs.

From unsorted bulk tissue weighing about 20-33 mg, DNA and RNA were co-extracted. Patients were treatment-naive with chronic HBV infection. Priming with a constant-region primer yielded TCR beta cDNA from about 480 ng total RNA. Library construction for TCR beta comprised three nested multiplex PCR rounds performed with slightly modified ARM-PCR. Primers for the first two PCR rounds were TRBV1-TRBV30 forward primers and a C-beta reverse primer (about 10 cycles per round). TCRdb recomputed calls from the multiplex PCR reads with MiXCR, one row per CDR3 protein. Seen here are around 50,000 distinct CDR3 sequences, 70% to 80% observed once, and the top ten hold approximately 30%.

Sequencing was performed on liver tumor tissue from sampling region 3. Subset given: tumor region T3, left-lateral pole. The rearrangement links TRBV11-2 to TRBJ2-6, with 8 positions matching TRBD1. The TCR originated in a man aged 35 to 55 with primary liver carcinoma and hepatitis B virus infection. Here the CDR3 DNA reads TGTGCCAGCAGCCGACGGACAGGGTTTGTGTCTGGGGCCAACGTCCTGACTTTC. It encodes CASSRRTGFVSGANVLTF. The variable domain in full, with the rest retrieved from reference TRBV11-2 and TRBJ2-6, is EAGVAQSPRYKIIEKRQSVAFWCNPISGHATLYWYQQILGQGPKLLIQFQNNGVVDDSQLPKDRFSAERLKGVDSTLKIQPAKLEDSAVYLCASSRRTGFVSGANVLTFGAGSRLTVL.